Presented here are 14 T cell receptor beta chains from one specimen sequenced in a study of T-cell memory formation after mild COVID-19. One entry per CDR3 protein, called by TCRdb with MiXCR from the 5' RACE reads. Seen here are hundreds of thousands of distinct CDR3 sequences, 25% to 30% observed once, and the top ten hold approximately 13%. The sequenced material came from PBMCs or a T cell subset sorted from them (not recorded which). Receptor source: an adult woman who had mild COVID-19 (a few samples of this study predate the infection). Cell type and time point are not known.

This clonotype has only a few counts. CDR3 nucleotides: TGTGCCAGCAGTCCAGGCGGGACAGGGGTTAAAGATACGCAGTATTTT. Amino acid sequence: CASSPGGTGVKDTQYF. The chain uses TRBV12-3 or TRBV12-4 and TRBJ2-3; TRBD1 aligns across 10 bases. The CDR3 sequence is 16 residues long. Trimming took 5 bases from V and 5 from J; bases not matched to a gene: 10.

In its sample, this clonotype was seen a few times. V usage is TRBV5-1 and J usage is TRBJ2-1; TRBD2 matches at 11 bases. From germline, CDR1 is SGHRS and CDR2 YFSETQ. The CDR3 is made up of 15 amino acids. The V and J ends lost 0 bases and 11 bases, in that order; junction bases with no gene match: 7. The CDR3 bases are TGCGCCAGCAGCTTGGCTAGCGGGGGGAGTTCTAAGCAGTTCTTC. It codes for CASSLASGGSSKQFF.

This CDR3 is CASSVHGSSYNSPLHF. In DNA, the CDR3 is TGTGCCAGCAGCGTACACGGGAGCTCCTATAATTCACCCCTCCACTTT. J is TRBJ1-6 and V is TRBV9, with D unclear. The CDR3 has 16 amino acids. The V gene's germline CDR1 is SGDLS and CDR2 YYNGEE. Trimming took off 1 base at V and 0 bases at J, with 8 bases between the two ends.

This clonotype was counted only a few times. CDR3 nucleotides: TGTGCCAGCAGCCACCCACAAAGGGGAGCGCGCTCCTACAATGAGCAGTTCTTC. This codes for CASSHPQRGARSYNEQFF. This chain links TRBV3-1 with TRBJ2-1, with D perhaps matching TRBD1 or TRBD2 (5 bases each). V was shortened by 3 bases and J by 0 bases, with 18 bases between the two germline ends. Germline-derived CDR1 and CDR2 are LGHDT and YNNKEL (reference sequence). CDR3 size: 18 residues.

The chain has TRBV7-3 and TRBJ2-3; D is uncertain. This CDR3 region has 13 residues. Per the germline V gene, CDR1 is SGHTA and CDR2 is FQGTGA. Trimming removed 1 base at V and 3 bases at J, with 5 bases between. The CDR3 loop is CASSLISTDTQYF. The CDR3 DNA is TGTGCCAGCAGCTTAATATCAACAGATACGCAGTATTTT.

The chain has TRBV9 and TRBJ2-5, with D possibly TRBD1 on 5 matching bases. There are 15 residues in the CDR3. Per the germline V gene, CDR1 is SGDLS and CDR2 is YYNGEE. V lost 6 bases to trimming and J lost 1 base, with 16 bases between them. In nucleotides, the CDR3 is TGTGCCAGCACCGTGACAGTACAACCCCAAGAGACCCAGTACTTC. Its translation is CASTVTVQPQETQYF.

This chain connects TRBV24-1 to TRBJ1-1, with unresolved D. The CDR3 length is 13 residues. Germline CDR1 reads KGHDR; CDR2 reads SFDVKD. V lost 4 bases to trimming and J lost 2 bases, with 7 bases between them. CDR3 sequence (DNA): TGTGCCACCAGTGACCCCCCAAACACTGAAGCTTTCTTT. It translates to CATSDPPNTEAFF.

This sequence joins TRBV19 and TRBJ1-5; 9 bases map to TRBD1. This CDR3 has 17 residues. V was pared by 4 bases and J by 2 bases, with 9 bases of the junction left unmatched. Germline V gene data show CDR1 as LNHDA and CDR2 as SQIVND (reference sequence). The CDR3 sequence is CASSKTGTGMRNQPQHF. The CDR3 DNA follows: TGTGCCAGTAGTAAGACCGGGACAGGGATGCGCAATCAGCCCCAGCATTTT.

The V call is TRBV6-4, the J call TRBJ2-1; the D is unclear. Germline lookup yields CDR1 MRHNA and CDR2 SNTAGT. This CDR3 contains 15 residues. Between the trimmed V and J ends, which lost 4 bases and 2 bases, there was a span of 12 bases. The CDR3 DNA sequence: TGTGCCAGCAGTGTTAAGGTTTCAGCCTACAATGAGCAGTTCTTC. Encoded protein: CASSVKVSAYNEQFF.

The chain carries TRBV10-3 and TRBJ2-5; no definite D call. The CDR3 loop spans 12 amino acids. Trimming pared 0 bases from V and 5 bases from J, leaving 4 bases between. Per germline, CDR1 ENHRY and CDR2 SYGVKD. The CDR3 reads CAISESTETQYF. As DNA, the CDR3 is TGTGCCATCAGTGAGTCTACGGAGACCCAGTACTTC.

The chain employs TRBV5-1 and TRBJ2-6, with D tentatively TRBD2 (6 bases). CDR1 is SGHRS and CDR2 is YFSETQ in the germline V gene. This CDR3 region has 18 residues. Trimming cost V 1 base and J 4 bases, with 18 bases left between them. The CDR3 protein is CASSLRGKVGVGANVLTF. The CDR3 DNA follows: TGCGCCAGCAGCTTGCGGGGGAAGGTGGGCGTCGGGGCCAACGTCCTGACTTTC.

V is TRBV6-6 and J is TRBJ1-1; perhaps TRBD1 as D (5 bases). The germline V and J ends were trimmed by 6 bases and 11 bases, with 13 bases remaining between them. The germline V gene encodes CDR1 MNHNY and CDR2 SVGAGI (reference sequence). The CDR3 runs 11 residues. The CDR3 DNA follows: TGTGCCAGCAGCTCGGGACCCGGGGCTTTCTTT. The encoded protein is CASSSGPGAFF.

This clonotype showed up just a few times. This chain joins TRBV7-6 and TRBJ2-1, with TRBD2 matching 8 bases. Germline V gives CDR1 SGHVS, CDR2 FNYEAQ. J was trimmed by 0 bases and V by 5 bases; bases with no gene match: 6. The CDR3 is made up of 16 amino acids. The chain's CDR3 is CASSPSGRSSYNEQFF. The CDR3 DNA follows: TGTGCCAGCAGCCCCAGCGGGAGAAGCTCCTACAATGAGCAGTTCTTC.

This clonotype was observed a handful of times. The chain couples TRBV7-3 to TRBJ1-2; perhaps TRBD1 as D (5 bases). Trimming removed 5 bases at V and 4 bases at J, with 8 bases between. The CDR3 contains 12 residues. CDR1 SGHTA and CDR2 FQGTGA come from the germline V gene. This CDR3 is CASSGAGYGYTF. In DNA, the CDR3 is TGTGCCAGCAGCGGGGCAGGCTATGGCTACACCTTC.